This passage covers 9 T cell receptor beta chains from one sample sequenced in a study of CD8+CD57+ T cells in acquired aplastic anemia. Only patients with CD8+CD57+ cell expansion on flow cytometry were chosen for sequencing. According to the study, genomic DNA was the template for TCR beta VDJ and CDR3 profiling. TCRdb analysed the reads with MiXCR anew, one entry per CDR3 protein. The data hold around 290,000 distinct CDR3 sequences, with approximately 57% observed a single time. Sequencing was carried out using sorted CD4+, CD8+, or CD8+CD57+ T cells (not recorded which) from PBMCs. These receptor sequences come from a human donor with aplastic anemia.

Note on this clonotype: A clone one base away is much larger, so this may be a read error. The CDR3 does not close with the conserved phenylalanine or tryptophan, likely indicating a read error. The chain links TRBV7-9 to TRBJ2-7, with TRBD2 matching over 7 bases. The CDR3 is 15 residues long. The germline V gene has CDR1 SEHNR and CDR2 FQNEAQ (reference sequence). The J segment lost 2 bases and the V segment lost 5 bases, leaving 9 bases of the junction unmatched. The CDR3 DNA is TGTGCCAGCAGCCAAGATATCGGGGGGACCTACGAGCAGTACCTC. Its translation is CASSQDIGGTYEQYL.

The J gene is TRBJ1-1, the V gene TRBV24-1; TRBD1 matches at 9 bases. Germline CDR1 reads KGHDR; CDR2 reads SFDVKD. V lost 5 bases to trimming and J lost 4 bases; unmatched junction nucleotides: 7. The CDR3 totals 15 residues. CDR3 protein: CATSGTGQGPTEAFF. CDR3 DNA sequence: TGTGCCACCAGTGGGACGGGACAGGGTCCCACTGAAGCTTTCTTT.

The chain recombines TRBV19 with TRBJ1-3, with D tentatively TRBD1 (6 bases). Trimming removed 9 bases from V and 7 bases from J, with 19 bases in between. Germline-derived CDR1 and CDR2 are LNHDA and SQIVND (reference sequence). The CDR3 contains 14 residues. This chain's CDR3 is CASRGGGRMNTIYF. CDR3 DNA sequence: TGTGCCAGCCGAGGGGGGGGGCGGATGAACACCATATATTTT.

Ten or more counts support this clonotype. The chain is built from TRBV12-3 or TRBV12-4 and TRBJ2-1; no clear D gene. The CDR3 extends over 14 amino acids. Trimming pared 2 bases from V and 8 bases from J, leaving 13 bases between. CDR3 loop: CASSLLLSSHEQFF. The CDR3 nucleotides are TGTGCCAGCAGTTTACTCTTATCTTCCCATGAGCAGTTCTTC.

The chain carries TRBV29-1 and TRBJ1-3; weak D call: TRBD1 (5 bases). The V and J ends lost 7 bases and 15 bases respectively, with 28 bases between them. The germline V gene encodes CDR1 SQVTM and CDR2 ANQGSEA. The CDR3 is made up of 14 amino acids. Written as DNA, the CDR3 is TGCAGCGCCAGTGAAGGGGCGCGTGGAAACGCCACATATTTT. It yields the protein CSASEGARGNATYF.

This clonotype was seen many times. This chain uses TRBV20-1 with TRBJ2-3; 9 bases line up with TRBD2. Unmatched junction bases numbered 6, after V lost 3 bases and J lost 2 bases. CDR1 is DFQATT, CDR2 SNEGSKA, per germline (reference sequence). The CDR3 totals 15 residues. CDR3: CSARLPGLATDTQYF. The DNA of the CDR3 is TGCAGTGCTAGGTTACCGGGACTAGCCACAGATACGCAGTATTTT.

This clonotype has more than one count but fewer than ten. It may be a read error: a sequence one base away is much more abundant. This rearrangement joins TRBV6-1 to TRBJ2-2; D is possibly TRBD1 or TRBD2 (5 bases each). Germline-derived CDR1 and CDR2 are MNHNS and SASEGT. This CDR3 region has 15 residues. The CDR3 region has the DNA TGTGCCAGCACTCAATCTTGGGCGGACACCGGGGAGCTGCTTTTT. It is translated as CASTQSWADTGELLF.

This chain connects TRBV25-1 to TRBJ1-4, with unresolved D. Germline assignment: CDR1 MGHDK and CDR2 SYGVNS. The CDR3 covers 13 residues. V was pared by 3 bases and J by 13 bases, with 15 bases between. The CDR3 is CASSDGDWGRLFF. Here the CDR3 DNA reads TGTGCCAGCAGTGATGGGGATTGGGGAAGACTGTTTTTT.

Concerning this clonotype itself: At one boundary the junction diverges from the germline segment, which might be a read error. The rearrangement links TRBV10-3 to TRBJ1-4, with a weak D call TRBD1 (5 bases). The CDR3 length is 13 residues. Germline CDR1 is ENHRY and CDR2 is SYGVKD. The chain's CDR3 is CAPTGATNEKLFF. The CDR3 DNA reads as TGTGCCCCCACAGGCGCAACTAATGAAAAGCTGTTTTTT.